This is a list of T cell receptor beta chains from one sample in a study of T cells in Graves' hyperthyroidism and ophthalmopathy. TCRdb re-analysed the multiplex PCR reads in MiXCR, keeping a single row per CDR3 protein. The sample records about 590,000 distinct CDR3 sequences, 14% being singletons. Sequencing was done on a sample of blood. The source of these receptors is a woman under 30 with Graves' ophthalmopathy. CDR3s include the opening cysteine and the closing phenylalanine or tryptophan. The D gene is left open where the match is weak. Rows give clone size only sometimes, using once, few, many, or a class for an expanded clone.

V	D	size	J	DNA	CDR3
TRBV6-1	TRBD1	NA	TRBJ2-7	TGTGCCAGCAGTGACGGTGGGGGACAGGGGTTCTACGAGCAGTACTTC	CASSDGGGQGFYEQYF
TRBV29-1	NA	many	TRBJ1-1	TGCAGCGCTTACAGGAAAAACACTGAAGCTTTCTTT	CSAYRKNTEAFF
TRBV19	NA	many	TRBJ1-1	TGTGCCAGTAGGACCATCGACAGGAACACTGAAGCTTTCTTT	CASRTIDRNTEAFF
TRBV4-1	NA	NA	TRBJ1-2	TGCGTCAGCAGCCAAGATCAGGCAGGGCTGGGGTATGGCTACACCTTC	CVSSQDQAGLGYGYTF
TRBV12-3/TRBV12-4	NA	NA	TRBJ2-1	TGTGCCAGCAGTTTTGGCGGACGGGGGTACGAGCAGTTCTTC	CASSFGGRGYEQFF
TRBV2	NA	NA	TRBJ2-4	TGTGCCAGCAGTGAGATCGGCAGGGTGATTAGCAAAAACATTCAGTACTTC	CASSEIGRVISKNIQYF
TRBV2	NA	many	TRBJ1-6	TGTGCCAGCAGTGGAAGCGCTACCGGGACGTCTAAATCACCCCTCCACTTT	CASSGSATGTSKSPLHF
TRBV28	NA	many	TRBJ1-1	TGTGCCAGCACCCCAGGGGAATTAAACACTGAAGCTTTCTTT	CASTPGELNTEAFF
TRBV9	TRBD2	NA	TRBJ2-3	TGTGCCAGCAGCGTAACGGCTAGCGGGAGAGCAGATACGCAGTATTTT	CASSVTASGRADTQYF
TRBV6-2/TRBV6-3	TRBD2	few	TRBJ2-1	TGTGCCAGCAGTTACGGCGGGACTAGCGTAGAGCAGTTCTTC	CASSYGGTSVEQFF
TRBV30	NA	many	TRBJ2-1	TGTGCCTGGAGTTGGTCTAATACTAACAATGAGCAGTTCTTC	CAWSWSNTNNEQFF
TRBV20-1	TRBD2	NA	TRBJ2-1	TGCAGTGCTAGCCCTCCTAGCGGGACCCTTAATGAGCAGTTCTTC	CSASPPSGTLNEQFF
TRBV20-1	TRBD2	NA	TRBJ2-7	TGCAGTGCCAGCGGGGGGGGCTACGAGCAGTACTTC	CSASGGGYEQYF
TRBV20-1	NA	NA	TRBJ1-6	TGCAGTGCTAGAGACCCCCCCAGGGCGGATTGGAATTCACCCCTCCACTTT	CSARDPPRADWNSPLHF
TRBV4-2	TRBD2	many	TRBJ2-3	TGTGCCAGCAGCGTAGTGGCGCGGGAGAGCACAGATACGCAGTATTTT	CASSVVARESTDTQYF
TRBV6-2/TRBV6-3	NA	NA	TRBJ1-6	TGTGCCAGCACGAGTTCCGACCAGTATAATTCACCCCTCCACTTT	CASTSSDQYNSPLHF
TRBV7-6	NA	many	TRBJ2-7	TGTGCCAGCAGCTTGGCTTCGGGAAAGGGATCCGAGCAGTACTTC	CASSLASGKGSEQYF
TRBV11-3	NA	many	TRBJ2-7	TGTGCCAGCAGCCCCAGACAGGTCCCCTACGAGCAGTACTTC	CASSPRQVPYEQYF
TRBV19	NA	NA	TRBJ2-3	TGTGCCAGTAAGCAGGGGGGGGACACAGATACGCAGTATTTT	CASKQGGDTDTQYF